The subject of this entry is one T cell receptor (beta chain). The target antigen is unknown. The CDR3 totals 13 residues. Germline CDR1 ENHRY, CDR2 SYGVKD. V lost 10 bases, J lost 5 bases, and 15 bases lay in between. This entry comes from a study of T cells after yellow fever vaccination. Study results and caveats: At 96% for CD4 and approximately 89% for CD8, most primary-vaccination clones showed up again after the booster.

From the 5' RACE reads, TCRdb called clonotypes with MiXCR, one entry per CDR3 protein. The sample includes 200,000 to 300,000 distinct CDR3 sequences, roughly 6.3% seen only once; the top ten take roughly 1%. V gene TRBV10-3 combines with J gene TRBJ2-1, with D perhaps matching TRBD2 (7 bases). The receptor was derived from a man younger than 40 who received the YFV17D yellow fever vaccine. This sample comprised CD4+ T cells sorted from PBMCs, obtained on the day of the yellow fever booster vaccination. Written as DNA, the CDR3 is TGTGCCACCGAAAGCGGGACAAACAATGAGCAGTTCTTC. Translated: CATESGTNNEQFF.